This TCR beta chain comes out of a study of shared clonotypes between healthy human individuals. V gave up 4 bases and J gave up 6 bases; unmatched junction bases: 3. CDR1 is MGHDK, CDR2 SYGVNS, per germline. The CDR3 is 13 amino acids. Repertoires were generated with immunoSEQ multiplex PCR, while TCRdb's copy carries only in-frame clones and drops some. The sample has hundreds of thousands of clones; around 78% are singletons. The rearrangement links TRBV25-1 to TRBJ2-3; 8 bases agree with TRBD2. The receptor was isolated from a woman under 40 in good health. Sequencing input: memory CD4+ T cells sorted from blood. Subset indicated: CD45RA-negative fraction. The CDR3 DNA reads as TGTGCCAGCAGTGCGGGAGGGTCGGATACGCAGTATTTT. Its protein is CASSAGGSDTQYF.